In this sample, the clone carrying this T cell receptor beta chain turned up once. The source of the sample is a study of blood T cell repertoires in COVID-19. Across the whole study: Researchers got acute and convalescent COVID-19 samples from the United States, Italy and Spain. PBMCs, B-cell-depleted T cells, or T cells provided the cDNA or gDNA that made up the material.

In the source study's methods: Amplified reference gene primers provided the basis for estimating nucleated cell counts. TCRdb's table, derived via immunoSEQ multiplex PCR, lists solely in-frame clones and lacks some. V and J calls and clone size are as listed in that table; D and trimming were resolved from the DNA. The profile covers about 190,000 clones, with less than 80% appearing a single time and approximately 13% taken by the ten largest. CDR1 MGHRA and CDR2 YSYEKL come from the germline V gene. CDR3 length: 14 amino acids. V was clipped by 3 bases and J by 4 bases, with 10 bases between them.

This clonotype was sampled from a man aged 50-59 years who had recovered from COVID-19. Input material: peripheral blood. The rearrangement joins TRBV4-1 to TRBJ2-1, with D perhaps matching TRBD2 (5 bases). The CDR3, as DNA: TGCGCCAGCAGCCAGGAGCGGTTATACAATGAGCAGTTCTTC. This gives the protein CASSQERLYNEQFF.